These T cell receptor beta chains were read from a single sample in a study of TIL therapy for anti-PD-1-resistant metastatic lung cancer. Sequencing was performed with immunoSEQ multiplex PCR; in TCRdb, only in-frame clones are kept and a portion is missing. The sample carries approximately 45,000 clones, roughly 85% recorded once. This specimen consisted of blood, obtained at baseline. The source is a man aged 65 to 79 with non-small cell lung cancer. CDR3s include the opening cysteine and the closing phenylalanine or tryptophan. D genes are given only for firm matches. Not all rows give a size; the values are once, few, many and, for expanded clones, a class.

d_call: -; cdr3_length: 13; j_call: TRBJ1-5; v_call: TRBV7-2; clone_size: -; cdr3_nt: TGTGCCAGCAGCTTAGTCAGGGAACAGCCCCAGCATTTT; cdr3_aa: CASSLVREQPQHF
d_call: TRBD2; cdr3_length: 16; j_call: TRBJ2-3; v_call: TRBV5-1; clone_size: -; cdr3_nt: TGCGCCAGCAGCCCGGGGACCAGCGGGAGCGGGGATACGCAGTATTTT; cdr3_aa: CASSPGTSGSGDTQYF
d_call: TRBD2; cdr3_length: 17; j_call: TRBJ2-4; v_call: TRBV2; clone_size: -; cdr3_nt: TGTGCCAGCGGAGGTCTAGCGGGACGTGAGGCCAAAAACATTCAGTACTTC; cdr3_aa: CASGGLAGREAKNIQYF
d_call: -; cdr3_length: 12; j_call: TRBJ2-7; v_call: TRBV28; clone_size: -; cdr3_nt: TGTGCCAGCAGTTTAAGGTCCGCGAGGCAGTACTTC; cdr3_aa: CASSLRSARQYF
d_call: -; cdr3_length: 13; j_call: TRBJ2-7; v_call: TRBV10-1; clone_size: -; cdr3_nt: TGCGCCAGCAGTGATCGGGGCGTGGGGGAGCAGTACTTC; cdr3_aa: CASSDRGVGEQYF
d_call: TRBD2; cdr3_length: 17; j_call: TRBJ2-2; v_call: TRBV19; clone_size: -; cdr3_nt: TGTGCCAGTAGGACAGTCGGACTAGCCGAGAACACCGGGGAGCTGTTTTTT; cdr3_aa: CASRTVGLAENTGELFF
d_call: -; cdr3_length: 14; j_call: TRBJ2-3; v_call: TRBV25-1; clone_size: -; cdr3_nt: TGTGCCAGCAGTCGGGGTATGGGCACAGATACGCAGTATTTT; cdr3_aa: CASSRGMGTDTQYF
d_call: -; cdr3_length: 13; j_call: TRBJ1-1; v_call: TRBV18; clone_size: -; cdr3_nt: TGTGCCAGCTCACTATTAGGCGAAACTGAAGCTTTCTTT; cdr3_aa: CASSLLGETEAFF
d_call: -; cdr3_length: 12; j_call: TRBJ2-3; v_call: TRBV7-9; clone_size: -; cdr3_nt: TGTGCCAGCAGCTTAGGGCCAGATACGCAGTATTTT; cdr3_aa: CASSLGPDTQYF
d_call: TRBD2; cdr3_length: 16; j_call: TRBJ2-3; v_call: TRBV7-2; clone_size: -; cdr3_nt: TGTGCCAGCAGCTTGGTTAGCGGGAGAAGCACAGATACGCAGTATTTT; cdr3_aa: CASSLVSGRSTDTQYF
d_call: TRBD2; cdr3_length: 14; j_call: TRBJ2-7; v_call: TRBV5-1; clone_size: -; cdr3_nt: TGCGCCAGCAGCGCCGGACTAGGATTCTACGAGCAGTACTTC; cdr3_aa: CASSAGLGFYEQYF
d_call: -; cdr3_length: 14; j_call: TRBJ1-4; v_call: TRBV7-2; clone_size: once; cdr3_nt: TGTGCCAGCACCTCTCCCCTCATGTTTGAAAAACTGTTTTTT; cdr3_aa: CASTSPLMFEKLFF
d_call: TRBD2; cdr3_length: 16; j_call: TRBJ2-2; v_call: TRBV7-2; clone_size: -; cdr3_nt: TGTGCCAGCAGCTTAGCGCAGGGTAGCGGGAGTGGGGAGCTGTTTTTT; cdr3_aa: CASSLAQGSGSGELFF
d_call: -; cdr3_length: 14; j_call: TRBJ1-5; v_call: TRBV28; clone_size: -; cdr3_nt: TGTGCCAGCACCTGGGGGGGAAACAATCAGCCCCAGCATTTT; cdr3_aa: CASTWGGNNQPQHF
d_call: TRBD1; cdr3_length: 15; j_call: TRBJ1-1; v_call: TRBV6-1; clone_size: -; cdr3_nt: TGTGCCAGCAGACCGAGGACAGGGGGCAACACTGAAGCTTTCTTT; cdr3_aa: CASRPRTGGNTEAFF
d_call: -; cdr3_length: 13; j_call: TRBJ2-5; v_call: TRBV18; clone_size: -; cdr3_nt: TGTGCCAGCTCACCCAGGGTTGGGGAGACCCAGTACTTC; cdr3_aa: CASSPRVGETQYF
d_call: TRBD2; cdr3_length: 15; j_call: TRBJ2-7; v_call: TRBV18; clone_size: -; cdr3_nt: TGTGCCAGCTCACCAAGCTTGGGACTAGCGGACGAGCAGTACTTC; cdr3_aa: CASSPSLGLADEQYF
d_call: TRBD1; cdr3_length: 14; j_call: TRBJ2-1; v_call: TRBV2; clone_size: -; cdr3_nt: TGTGCCAGCAAGGTGACAGGGAGTAGCAATGAGCAGTTCTTC; cdr3_aa: CASKVTGSSNEQFF
d_call: TRBD2; cdr3_length: 16; j_call: TRBJ2-3; v_call: TRBV5-1; clone_size: -; cdr3_nt: TGCGCCAGCAGCCTCACAGCGGGAGGGCCTACAGATACGCAGTATTTT; cdr3_aa: CASSLTAGGPTDTQYF
d_call: -; cdr3_length: 15; j_call: TRBJ1-4; v_call: TRBV28; clone_size: once; cdr3_nt: TGTGCCAGCAGTTATCAGGGGTGGGCACGGGGAAAACTGTTTTTT; cdr3_aa: CASSYQGWARGKLFF
d_call: -; cdr3_length: 14; j_call: TRBJ1-5; v_call: TRBV30; clone_size: -; cdr3_nt: TGTGCCTGGAGTGAACAGCCGAGCAATCAGCCCCAGCATTTT; cdr3_aa: CAWSEQPSNQPQHF
d_call: -; cdr3_length: 17; j_call: TRBJ1-3; v_call: TRBV18; clone_size: -; cdr3_nt: TGTGCCAGCTCACCTCTCGTACCTGTCAACTCTGGAAACACCATATATTTT; cdr3_aa: CASSPLVPVNSGNTIYF
d_call: -; cdr3_length: 14; j_call: TRBJ1-5; v_call: TRBV19; clone_size: once; cdr3_nt: TGTGCCAGTAGTATTTGGGGGGACAATCAGCCCCAGCATTTT; cdr3_aa: CASSIWGDNQPQHF
d_call: -; cdr3_length: 16; j_call: TRBJ1-1; v_call: TRBV7-2; clone_size: -; cdr3_nt: TGTGCCAGCAGCCCTCGTCAGGGCGAGGCGAACACTGAAGCTTTCTTT; cdr3_aa: CASSPRQGEANTEAFF
d_call: -; cdr3_length: 14; j_call: TRBJ2-7; v_call: TRBV27; clone_size: -; cdr3_nt: TGTGCCAGCCTTGAGCGACGGGATGCTGGGGAGCAGTACTTC; cdr3_aa: CASLERRDAGEQYF
d_call: TRBD1; cdr3_length: 14; j_call: TRBJ2-1; v_call: TRBV11-3; clone_size: -; cdr3_nt: TGTGCCAGCAGCCAACAGGGGGCCGACAATGAGCAGTTCTTC; cdr3_aa: CASSQQGADNEQFF
d_call: -; cdr3_length: 13; j_call: TRBJ2-1; v_call: TRBV11-3; clone_size: -; cdr3_nt: TGTGCCAGCAGCTTAGATCCCATGAATGAGCAGTTCTTC; cdr3_aa: CASSLDPMNEQFF
d_call: TRBD2; cdr3_length: 16; j_call: TRBJ2-2; v_call: TRBV7-9; clone_size: -; cdr3_nt: TGTGCCAGCAGCAACACTAGCGGGAGTTACACCGGGGAGCTGTTTTTT; cdr3_aa: CASSNTSGSYTGELFF
d_call: TRBD1; cdr3_length: 15; j_call: TRBJ2-7; v_call: TRBV7-8; clone_size: -; cdr3_nt: TGTGCCAGCAGCCAGCGGACAGGGGAATCGGAAGTGCAGTACTTC; cdr3_aa: CASSQRTGESEVQYF
d_call: -; cdr3_length: 12; j_call: TRBJ2-7; v_call: TRBV2; clone_size: -; cdr3_nt: TGTGCCAGCAGAGCCCTACGCCACGAGCAGTACTTC; cdr3_aa: CASRALRHEQYF
d_call: -; cdr3_length: 16; j_call: TRBJ2-6; v_call: TRBV27; clone_size: few; cdr3_nt: TGTGCCAGCAGTTTACTACGGAATCCTGGGGCCAACGTCCTGACTTTC; cdr3_aa: CASSLLRNPGANVLTF
d_call: TRBD1; cdr3_length: 15; j_call: TRBJ1-3; v_call: TRBV7-9; clone_size: -; cdr3_nt: TGTGCCAGCAGCTTCGACAGGGGAACTGGAAACACCATATATTTT; cdr3_aa: CASSFDRGTGNTIYF
d_call: -; cdr3_length: 13; j_call: TRBJ1-1; v_call: TRBV7-8; clone_size: -; cdr3_nt: TGTGCCAGCAGCCCCGGACCGCGCGTGCGAGCTTTCTTT; cdr3_aa: CASSPGPRVRAFF
d_call: TRBD2; cdr3_length: 17; j_call: TRBJ2-1; v_call: TRBV6-4; clone_size: -; cdr3_nt: TGTGCCAGCAGGCCGGGACTAGCGGGAGAGAAAATCAATGAGCAGTTCTTC; cdr3_aa: CASRPGLAGEKINEQFF
d_call: -; cdr3_length: 16; j_call: TRBJ1-5; v_call: TRBV28; clone_size: -; cdr3_nt: TGTGCCAGCAGGGCTACCGGGACGGATAGCAATCAGCCCCAGCATTTT; cdr3_aa: CASRATGTDSNQPQHF
d_call: TRBD2; cdr3_length: 15; j_call: TRBJ2-7; v_call: TRBV15; clone_size: -; cdr3_nt: TGTGCCACCAGCAGAGATCTACTAGCGGCCTACGAGCAGTACTTC; cdr3_aa: CATSRDLLAAYEQYF
d_call: TRBD1; cdr3_length: 13; j_call: TRBJ1-1; v_call: TRBV7-2; clone_size: -; cdr3_nt: TGTGCCAGCAGCTTAGAGCGGGACAGGGGTGCTTTCTTT; cdr3_aa: CASSLERDRGAFF
d_call: -; cdr3_length: 17; j_call: TRBJ2-3; v_call: TRBV4-2; clone_size: -; cdr3_nt: TGTGCCAGCAGCCAAGAGTATGAGGGGTTGGGCACAGATACGCAGTATTTT; cdr3_aa: CASSQEYEGLGTDTQYF
d_call: -; cdr3_length: 13; j_call: TRBJ2-2; v_call: TRBV29-1; clone_size: once; cdr3_nt: TGCAGCGTGTCGCCCAAGAACACCGGGGAGCTGTTTTTT; cdr3_aa: CSVSPKNTGELFF
d_call: -; cdr3_length: 16; j_call: TRBJ2-3; v_call: TRBV2; clone_size: -; cdr3_nt: TGTGCCAGCAGAGAGGAGGGGGATCGCGCACCAGATACGCAGTATTTT; cdr3_aa: CASREEGDRAPDTQYF
d_call: TRBD2; cdr3_length: 17; j_call: TRBJ2-2; v_call: TRBV5-4; clone_size: once; cdr3_nt: TGTGCCAGCAGCTCATTACTAGCGGGAGAGAGGACCGGGGAGCTGTTTTTT; cdr3_aa: CASSSLLAGERTGELFF
d_call: -; cdr3_length: 13; j_call: TRBJ1-1; v_call: TRBV7-6; clone_size: -; cdr3_nt: TGTGCCAGCAGCTTAGTAGGAGCCGGGGCAGCTTTCTTT; cdr3_aa: CASSLVGAGAAFF
d_call: -; cdr3_length: 15; j_call: TRBJ1-1; v_call: TRBV7-9; clone_size: -; cdr3_nt: TGTGCCAGCAGCTTAACGGGACCCAGGAACACTGAAGCTTTCTTT; cdr3_aa: CASSLTGPRNTEAFF
d_call: TRBD1; cdr3_length: 16; j_call: TRBJ2-1; v_call: TRBV27; clone_size: -; cdr3_nt: TGTGCCAGCAGTTTACAGGACAGGGCTTCATACAATGAGCAGTTCTTC; cdr3_aa: CASSLQDRASYNEQFF